Listed below are T cell receptor beta chains from one sample, sequenced in a study of blood T cells in healthy people across ages. TCRdb recomputed calls from the 5' RACE reads with MiXCR, one row per CDR3 protein. The data contain around 1.5 million distinct CDR3 sequences, around 35% of them singletons. The specimen was blood. These receptors were collected from a woman under 40 in good health. Both conserved end residues are part of each CDR3. Fields, in order: V gene, D gene, clone size, J gene, CDR3 DNA, CDR3 protein. A D gene is named only where the DNA matches it firmly. Clone size appears in some rows only: once, few, many, or a class for an expanded clone.

>TRBV2|TRBD2|.|TRBJ2-3
TGTGCCAGCGCACTAGCGGGAGCGGGAGATACGCAGTATTTT
CASALAGAGDTQYF
>TRBV11-3|TRBD1|.|TRBJ2-7
TGTGCCAGCAGCTTAGATGGGGACAGCGAGCAGTACTTC
CASSLDGDSEQYF
>TRBV5-1|.|.|TRBJ2-7
TGCGCCAGCAGCTTGGAACCTCCCGAGCAGTACTTC
CASSLEPPEQYF
>TRBV20-1|.|few|TRBJ1-4
TGCAGTGCTCCAGGGGAAGTCGGGAAACTGTTTTTT
CSAPGEVGKLFF
>TRBV4-1|TRBD2|many|TRBJ2-5
TGCGCCAGCAGCCGGCAAGGGAGCGGGAGAAGTGGGGAGACCCAGTACTTC
CASSRQGSGRSGETQYF
>TRBV19|TRBD1|.|TRBJ1-2
TGTGCCAGTACCGACGACAGGGGGTATGTCCAAGGCTACACCTTC
CASTDDRGYVQGYTF
>TRBV2|.|.|TRBJ1-2
TGTGCCAGCAGTACGGACAGATTAGGGTATGGCTACACCTTC
CASSTDRLGYGYTF
>TRBV10-3|TRBD1|once|TRBJ1-1
TGTGCCATGACAGGGGATCTTAATACTGAAGCTTTCTTT
CAMTGDLNTEAFF
>TRBV28|.|few|TRBJ2-2
TGTGCCAGCAGTCGCGAAGCCCTTGGCACCGGGGAGCTGTTTTTT
CASSREALGTGELFF
>TRBV6-1|.|.|TRBJ1-2
TGTGCCAGCGAAACTCTTGAGGGGGGCTACACCTTC
CASETLEGGYTF
>TRBV4-1|.|many|TRBJ1-4
TGCGCCAGCAGCCAATCCGGACAGAAAATTTATGAAAAACTGTTTTTT
CASSQSGQKIYEKLFF
>TRBV19|TRBD2|few|TRBJ2-1
TGTGCCAGCCAGAACTTAGCGGGAGGAAGGGAGCAGTTCTTC
CASQNLAGGREQFF
>TRBV2|.|few|TRBJ1-4
TGTGCCAGCAATACGGAGAAAATTGCAGCTAATGAAAAGCTGTTTTTT
CASNTEKIAANEKLFF
>TRBV7-6|.|.|TRBJ2-5
TGTGCCAGCAGCCCCGAACCTTTTTCGGAGACCCAGTACTTC
CASSPEPFSETQYF